These 30 T cell receptor beta chains originate from one sample sequenced in a study of monozygotic twins with inflammatory bowel disease. Reanalyzing the 5' RACE reads, TCRdb keeps one entry per CDR3 protein, without DNA. The sample has about 380,000 distinct CDR3 sequences. The source material was blood. The origin of the receptors is a human donor with ulcerative colitis or Crohn's disease, or a healthy co-twin of an affected twin (not recorded which).

The chain is built from TRBV7-4 and TRBJ1-5. Germline V gene data show CDR1 as SGHVT and CDR2 as SQSDAQ. This CDR3 has 20 residues. CDR3 region: CASTSRFRSDPMNSNQPQHF.

The V gene is TRBV2, the J gene TRBJ2-2; the TRBD1 assignment by TCRdb is unverifiable without DNA. Germline lookup yields CDR1 SNHLY and CDR2 FYNNEI. CDR3 length equals 15 residues. The CDR3: CASTDRGRNTGELFF.

The V and J genes are TRBV6-5 and TRBJ1-1; TCRdb proposes TRBD1, but this gene call is untestable without DNA. Germline-derived CDR1 and CDR2 are MNHEY and SVGAGI. CDR3 length equals 17 residues. The CDR3 sequence: CASSYPKDGGVDTEAFF.

The chain recombines TRBV27 with TRBJ1-5; TCRdb returns TRBD1, unconfirmable since there is no DNA. CDR1 and CDR2 (germline): MNHEY, SMNVEV (reference sequence). This CDR3 is 15 amino acids long. The CDR3 sequence: CASSRTGGSYQPQHF.

This sequence joins TRBV12-3 or TRBV12-4 and TRBJ1-2; TCRdb's D gene call, TRBD1, goes unchecked for lack of DNA. CDR3 length: 13 residues. The CDR3 reads CASRGQGRYGYTF.

This chain joins TRBV4-2 and TRBJ1-4. The CDR3 totals 14 residues. Germline V CDR1 and CDR2: LGHNA, YNFKEQ. The chain's CDR3 is CASSQAAGLEKLFF.

The CDR3 here is CSQGTDQETQYF. This chain connects TRBV20-1 to TRBJ2-5; the D call from TCRdb, TRBD1, cannot be confirmed without DNA. Germline V gene data show CDR1 as DFQATT and CDR2 as SNEGSKA (reference sequence). This CDR3 contains 12 residues.

V gene TRBV20-1 combines with J gene TRBJ1-1. This CDR3 spans 12 amino acids. Germline loops: CDR1 DFQATT, CDR2 SNEGSKA (reference sequence). Here the CDR3 reads CSLLGDITEAFF.

The J gene is TRBJ2-7, the V gene TRBV20-1; TCRdb calls TRBD1, which cannot be checked without DNA. Germline-derived CDR1 and CDR2 are DFQATT and SNEGSKA (reference sequence). CDR3 length equals 16 residues. The CDR3 region is CSAPPPTGGVSYEQYF.

The chain has TRBV29-1 and TRBJ2-3; TCRdb names TRBD2, which stays unverified in the absence of DNA. The germline V gene has CDR1 SQVTM and CDR2 ANQGSEA. The CDR3 spans 14 residues. CDR3: CSVAAGASTDTQYF.

CDR3 in amino acids: CSATDLGGGYNEQFF. The chain uses TRBV20-1 and TRBJ2-1; the TRBD1 assignment by TCRdb is unverifiable without DNA. The germline V gene encodes CDR1 DFQATT and CDR2 SNEGSKA (reference sequence). The CDR3 is made up of 15 amino acids.

The chain links TRBV19 to TRBJ1-1; TCRdb selects TRBD1, and the lack of DNA leaves this call unchecked. The CDR3 consists of 14 residues. Per germline, CDR1 LNHDA and CDR2 SQIVND (reference sequence). The CDR3 here is CASSDRAQNTEAFF.

The rearrangement links TRBV30 to TRBJ1-5. Looked up from germline, CDR1 is GTSNPN and CDR2 is SVGIG (reference sequence). The CDR3 is made up of 12 amino acids. CDR3 protein: CAWTDGDQPQHF.

The V gene is TRBV12-3 or TRBV12-4, the J gene TRBJ2-5; TCRdb designates TRBD1, a call that cannot be tested without DNA. The CDR3 covers 14 residues. The CDR3 reads CASSERTGQETQYF.

The chain employs TRBV5-1 and TRBJ2-7; TCRdb gives TRBD1 as the D gene, but with no DNA this cannot be confirmed. Germline V gene sequence: CDR1 SGHRS, CDR2 YFSETQ. CDR3 size: 16 residues. The CDR3 here is CASSSPQGLASYEQYF.

The rearrangement links TRBV7-2 to TRBJ1-2; TCRdb's D gene call, TRBD1, goes unchecked for lack of DNA. The CDR3 is 15 amino acids. Germline V lookup: CDR1 SGHTA, CDR2 FQGNSA. CDR3 loop: CASSLLSPPNYGYTF.

The chain combines TRBV6-5 with TRBJ2-1. CDR1 is MNHEY, CDR2 SVGAGI, per germline. The CDR3 covers 18 residues. CDR3 amino acids: CASSYADVRGGGENEQFF.

The gene calls are TRBV11-1 and TRBJ2-7. CDR1 SGHAT and CDR2 FQDESV come from the germline V gene (reference sequence). The CDR3 consists of 11 residues. The CDR3 spells CASSAHYEQYF.

This chain links TRBV7-2 with TRBJ2-7; absent DNA, TCRdb's TRBD1 call cannot be checked. This CDR3 is built from 15 residues. Germline V gene sequence: CDR1 SGHTA, CDR2 FQGNSA. The CDR3 here is CASSLKRPGRYEQYF.

This rearrangement joins TRBV4-1 to TRBJ2-5; the TCRdb call, TRBD2, lacks DNA for checking. This CDR3 is built from 16 residues. From germline, CDR1 is MGHRA and CDR2 YSYEKL. The CDR3 loop is CASSQGLSGGQETQYF.

The CDR3 loop reads CASSVGAGSNYGYTF. The gene calls are TRBV9 and TRBJ1-2. The length of the CDR3 is 15 residues. Germline CDR1 reads SGDLS; CDR2 reads YYNGEE.

This chain uses TRBV6-1 with TRBJ2-3; TCRdb lists TRBD1, though no DNA is available to test this call. CDR1 MNHNS and CDR2 SASEGT come from the germline V gene. This CDR3 comprises 15 residues. CDR3 amino acids: CASSEVTGGGDTQYF.

This chain uses TRBV28 with TRBJ1-5; absent DNA, TCRdb's TRBD1 call cannot be checked. This CDR3 has 15 residues. Germline assignment: CDR1 MDHEN and CDR2 SYDVKM. This chain's CDR3 is CASSPLGQLDQPQHF.

The chain combines TRBV5-1 with TRBJ1-1; TCRdb calls TRBD1, which cannot be checked without DNA. This CDR3 is built from 13 residues. Per the germline V gene, CDR1 is SGHRS and CDR2 is YFSETQ. The CDR3 loop reads CASSNRASPEAFF. Full variable domain (outside the CDR3, taken from reference TRBV5-1 and TRBJ1-1): KAGVTQTPRYLIKTRGQQVTLSCSPISGHRSVSWYQQTPGQGLQFLFEYFSETQRNKGNFPGRFSGRQFSNSRSEMNVSTLELGDSALYLCASSNRASPEAFFGQGTRLTVV.

The chain uses TRBV20-1 and TRBJ2-5; TCRdb's D gene call, TRBD1, goes unchecked for lack of DNA. Germline lookup yields CDR1 DFQATT and CDR2 SNEGSKA (reference sequence). The CDR3 totals 13 residues. The chain's CDR3 is CSARDPRVETQYF.

This CDR3 is CARGRDRGTSPLHF. The chain combines TRBV5-3 with TRBJ1-6; TCRdb proposes TRBD1, but this gene call is untestable without DNA. TRBV5-3 is flagged as an ORF with uncertain function. The CDR3 spans 14 residues.

The V call is TRBV5-1, the J call TRBJ2-5; the D gene TCRdb calls, TRBD2, cannot be checked with no DNA. The CDR3 is made up of 15 amino acids. Germline V gene lookup returns CDR1 SGHRS and CDR2 YFSETQ. The CDR3 loop reads CASSPPRGGQETQYF. Filled out from reference TRBV5-1 and TRBJ2-5, the complete variable domain reads KAGVTQTPRYLIKTRGQQVTLSCSPISGHRSVSWYQQTPGQGLQFLFEYFSETQRNKGNFPGRFSGRQFSNSRSEMNVSTLELGDSALYLCASSPPRGGQETQYFGPGTRLLVL.

This chain connects TRBV7-9 to TRBJ1-4. The CDR3 extends over 14 amino acids. Per germline, CDR1 SEHNR and CDR2 FQNEAQ (reference sequence). CDR3 in amino acids: CASSLGHGNEKLFF.

The genes are TRBV7-2 and TRBJ2-3; TCRdb's D gene call, TRBD1, goes unchecked for lack of DNA. This CDR3 region has 14 residues. The germline gives CDR1 SGHTA, CDR2 FQGNSA. The CDR3 sequence: CASSAEPQSDTQYF.

The chain uses TRBV7-2 and TRBJ2-2; TCRdb designates TRBD2, a call that cannot be tested without DNA. The CDR3 has 16 amino acids. Germline lookup yields CDR1 SGHTA and CDR2 FQGNSA. The CDR3 is CASASLGIPNTGELFF.